Reported below is one TCR beta chain. No antigen is known for it. Relying on iRepertoire HTBI primers and Arm-PCR of CDR3 regions, the team built TCR beta libraries. TCRdb processed the multiplex PCR reads anew with MiXCR; each CDR3 protein has one entry. This table has approximately 400,000 distinct CDR3 sequences, around 20% appearing once. The record originates from a study of regulatory T cells in long-lasting Graves disease. Time point reported: persistent/refractory GD, antithyroid drugs over 5 years with positive TRAb. PBMCs provided the RNA from which the TCR library was made. This CDR3 is 16 amino acids long. Trimming cost V 0 bases and J 6 bases, with 17 bases left between them. Germline CDR1 SNHLY, CDR2 FYNNEI. Regarding the study as a whole: Only peripheral blood was studied, not thyroid tissue. Accuracy was possibly reduced by small sample size. Persistent Graves' cases showed lower TCR diversity than newly diagnosed cases. Newly diagnosed disease favored TRBV20-1 and TRBJ2-1 over persistent disease.

The chain is built from TRBV2 and TRBJ1-1; D is unresolved. The specimen comprised peripheral blood mononuclear cells (PBMCs), sampled when the disease was refractory, from a patient treated with antithyroid drugs. This receptor was identified in a female donor with Graves disease. This CDR3 reads CASSEAYWTARPEAFF. CDR3 bases: TGTGCCAGCAGTGAAGCCTATTGGACCGCCCGGCCTGAAGCTTTCTTT.